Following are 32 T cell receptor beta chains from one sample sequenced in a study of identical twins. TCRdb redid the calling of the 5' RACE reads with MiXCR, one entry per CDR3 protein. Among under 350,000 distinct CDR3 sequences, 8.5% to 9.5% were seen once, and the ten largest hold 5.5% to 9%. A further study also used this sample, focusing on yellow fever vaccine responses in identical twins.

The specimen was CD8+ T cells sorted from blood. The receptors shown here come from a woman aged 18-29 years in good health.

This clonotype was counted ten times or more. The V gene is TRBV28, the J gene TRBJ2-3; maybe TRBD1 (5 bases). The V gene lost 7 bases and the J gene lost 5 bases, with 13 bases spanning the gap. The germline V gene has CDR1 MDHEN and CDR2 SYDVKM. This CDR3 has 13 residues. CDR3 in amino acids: CASIKGRGDTQYF. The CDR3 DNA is TGTGCCAGCATAAAGGGGCGAGGAGATACGCAGTATTTT.

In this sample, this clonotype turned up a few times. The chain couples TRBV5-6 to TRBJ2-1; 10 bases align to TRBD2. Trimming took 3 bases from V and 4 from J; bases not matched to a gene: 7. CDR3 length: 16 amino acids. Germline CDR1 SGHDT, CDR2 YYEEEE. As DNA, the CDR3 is TGTGCCAGCAGCTCGAAGCGGGAGGGCCGATACAATGAGCAGTTCTTC. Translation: CASSSKREGRYNEQFF.

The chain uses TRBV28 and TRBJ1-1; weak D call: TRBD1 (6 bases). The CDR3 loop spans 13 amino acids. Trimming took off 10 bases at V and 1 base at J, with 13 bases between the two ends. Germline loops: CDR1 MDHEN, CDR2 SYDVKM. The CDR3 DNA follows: TGTGCCATCAATAGAGGGGGGAACACTGAAGCTTTCTTT. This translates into CAINRGGNTEAFF.

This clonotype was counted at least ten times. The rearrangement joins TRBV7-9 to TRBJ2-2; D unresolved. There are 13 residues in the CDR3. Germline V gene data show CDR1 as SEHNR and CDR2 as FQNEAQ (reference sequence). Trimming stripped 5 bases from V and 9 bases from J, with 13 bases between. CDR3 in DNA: TGTGCCAGCAGCGATACACCGAACCGGGAGCTGTTTTTT. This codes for CASSDTPNRELFF. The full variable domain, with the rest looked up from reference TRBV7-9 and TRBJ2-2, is DTGVSQNPRHKITKRGQNVTFRCDPISEHNRLYWYRQTLGQGPEFLTYFQNEAQLEKSRLLSDRFSAERPKGSFSTLEIQRTEQGDSAMYLCASSDTPNRELFFGEGSRLTVL.

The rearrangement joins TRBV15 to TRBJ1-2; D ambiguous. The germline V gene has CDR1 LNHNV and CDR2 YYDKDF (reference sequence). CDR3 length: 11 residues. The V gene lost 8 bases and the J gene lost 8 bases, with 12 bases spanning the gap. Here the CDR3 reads CATLGGNGYTF. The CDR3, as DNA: TGTGCCACCTTAGGAGGCAACGGCTACACCTTC. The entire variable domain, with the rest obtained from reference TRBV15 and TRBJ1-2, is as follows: DAMVIQNPRYQVTQFGKPVTLSCSQTLNHNVMYWYQQKSSQAPKLLFHYYDKDFNNEADTPDNFQSRRPNTSFCFLDIRSPGLGDTAMYLCATLGGNGYTFGSGTRLTVV.

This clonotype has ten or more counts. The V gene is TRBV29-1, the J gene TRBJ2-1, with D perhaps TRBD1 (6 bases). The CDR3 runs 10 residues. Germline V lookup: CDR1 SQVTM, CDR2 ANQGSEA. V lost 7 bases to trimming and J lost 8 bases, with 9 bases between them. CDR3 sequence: CSAGTHEQFF. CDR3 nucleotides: TGCAGCGCAGGGACACATGAGCAGTTCTTC.

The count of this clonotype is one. CDR3 coding DNA: TGCAGTGCTAGAGTTCTAGACAGGGGCTACGAGCAGTACTTC. This encodes CSARVLDRGYEQYF. This chain joins TRBV20-1 and TRBJ2-7, with 8 bases identical to TRBD1. CDR1 is DFQATT, CDR2 SNEGSKA, per germline (reference sequence). Trimming removed 1 base from V and 3 bases from J; junction bases left unmatched: 5. CDR3 length: 14 amino acids.

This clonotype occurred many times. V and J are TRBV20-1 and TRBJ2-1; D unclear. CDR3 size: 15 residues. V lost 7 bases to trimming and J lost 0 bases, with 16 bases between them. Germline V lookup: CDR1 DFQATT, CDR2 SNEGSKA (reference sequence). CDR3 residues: CSGVEITSSYNEQFF. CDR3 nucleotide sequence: TGCAGTGGCGTGGAAATTACAAGCTCCTACAATGAGCAGTTCTTC.

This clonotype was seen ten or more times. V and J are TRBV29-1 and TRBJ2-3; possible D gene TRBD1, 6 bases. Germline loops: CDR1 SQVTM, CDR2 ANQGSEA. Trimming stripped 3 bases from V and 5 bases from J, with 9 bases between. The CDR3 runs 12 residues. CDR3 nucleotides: TGCAGCGTTGAGTCGGGACAAGATACGCAGTATTTT. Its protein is CSVESGQDTQYF.

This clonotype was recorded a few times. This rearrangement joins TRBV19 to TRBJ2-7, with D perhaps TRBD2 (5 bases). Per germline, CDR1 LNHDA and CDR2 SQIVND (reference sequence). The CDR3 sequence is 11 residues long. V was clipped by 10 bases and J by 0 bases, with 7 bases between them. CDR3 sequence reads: CATRDSYEQYF. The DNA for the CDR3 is TGTGCCACCCGGGACTCCTACGAGCAGTACTTC.

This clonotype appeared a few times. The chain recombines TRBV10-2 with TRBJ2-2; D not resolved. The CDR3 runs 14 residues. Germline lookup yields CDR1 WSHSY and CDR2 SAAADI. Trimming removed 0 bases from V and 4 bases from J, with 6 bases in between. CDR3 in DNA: TGCGCCAGCAGTGAGTCTCTCGGCACCGGGGAGCTGTTTTTT. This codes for CASSESLGTGELFF.

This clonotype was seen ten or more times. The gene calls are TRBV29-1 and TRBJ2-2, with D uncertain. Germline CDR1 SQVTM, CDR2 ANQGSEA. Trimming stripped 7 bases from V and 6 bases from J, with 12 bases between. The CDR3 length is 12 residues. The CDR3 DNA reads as TGCAGCGGGACGGGCGTTGCCGGGGAGCTGTTTTTT. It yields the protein CSGTGVAGELFF.

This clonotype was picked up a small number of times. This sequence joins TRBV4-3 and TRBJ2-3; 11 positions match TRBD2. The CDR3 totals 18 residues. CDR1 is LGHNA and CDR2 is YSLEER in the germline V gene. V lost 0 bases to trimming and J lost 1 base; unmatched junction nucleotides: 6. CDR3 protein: CASSQDRALAGGTDTQYF. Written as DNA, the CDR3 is TGCGCCAGCAGCCAAGATCGGGCACTAGCGGGGGGCACAGATACGCAGTATTTT.

CDR3 DNA sequence: TGTGCCAGCAAGCGGGAGGAGGTCAACGAGCAGTACTTC. This translates into CASKREEVNEQYF. The gene calls are TRBV6-4 and TRBJ2-7; 9 bases are a match to TRBD2. The CDR3 loop spans 13 amino acids. The V gene end was trimmed by 7 bases and the J gene end by 5 bases; junction bases not matched to a gene: 6. Germline-derived CDR1 and CDR2 are MRHNA and SNTAGT.

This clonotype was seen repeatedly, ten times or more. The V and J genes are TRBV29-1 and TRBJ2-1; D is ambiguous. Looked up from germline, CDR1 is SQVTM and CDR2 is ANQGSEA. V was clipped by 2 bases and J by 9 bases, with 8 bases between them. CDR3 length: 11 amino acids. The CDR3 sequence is CSVELRFEQFF. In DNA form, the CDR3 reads TGCAGCGTTGAACTTCGATTTGAGCAGTTCTTC.

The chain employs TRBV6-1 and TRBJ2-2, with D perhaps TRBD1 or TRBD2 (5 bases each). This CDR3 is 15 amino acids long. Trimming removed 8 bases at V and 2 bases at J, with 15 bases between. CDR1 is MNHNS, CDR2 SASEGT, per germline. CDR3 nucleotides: TGTGCCAGCCAGGGATGGAGCGGCAACACCGGGGAGCTGTTTTTT. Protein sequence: CASQGWSGNTGELFF.

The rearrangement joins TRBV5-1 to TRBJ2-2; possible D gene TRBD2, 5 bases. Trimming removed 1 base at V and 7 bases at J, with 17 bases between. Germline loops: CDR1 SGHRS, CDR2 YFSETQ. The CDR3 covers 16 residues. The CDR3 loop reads CASSLFPLARDGELFF. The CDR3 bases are TGCGCCAGCAGCTTGTTTCCCCTAGCTCGGGACGGGGAGCTGTTTTTT.

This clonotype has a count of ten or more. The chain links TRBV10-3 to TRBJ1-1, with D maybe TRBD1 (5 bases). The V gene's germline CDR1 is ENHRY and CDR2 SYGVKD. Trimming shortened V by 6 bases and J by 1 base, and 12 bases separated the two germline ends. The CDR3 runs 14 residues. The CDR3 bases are TGTGCCATCAGAGAAGGTAGGGGGAACACTGAAGCTTTCTTT. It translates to CAIREGRGNTEAFF.

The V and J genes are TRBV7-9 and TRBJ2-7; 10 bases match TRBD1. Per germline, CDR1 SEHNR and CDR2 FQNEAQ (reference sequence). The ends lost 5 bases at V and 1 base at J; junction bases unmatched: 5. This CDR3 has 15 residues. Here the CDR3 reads CASSLGQGMSYEQYF. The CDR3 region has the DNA TGTGCCAGCAGCCTGGGACAGGGGATGTCCTACGAGCAGTACTTC.

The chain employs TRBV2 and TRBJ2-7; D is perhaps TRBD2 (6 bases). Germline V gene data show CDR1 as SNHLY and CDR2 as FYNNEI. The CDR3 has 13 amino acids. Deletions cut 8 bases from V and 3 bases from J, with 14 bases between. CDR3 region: CASLSAGNYEQYF. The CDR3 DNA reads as TGTGCCAGCTTAAGCGCGGGGAACTACGAGCAGTACTTC.

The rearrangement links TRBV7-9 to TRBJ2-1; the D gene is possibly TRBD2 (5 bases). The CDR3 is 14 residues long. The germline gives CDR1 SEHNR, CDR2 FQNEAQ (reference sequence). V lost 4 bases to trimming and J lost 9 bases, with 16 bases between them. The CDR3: CASSSRIGEGEQFF. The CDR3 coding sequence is TGTGCCAGCAGCTCCCGGATCGGAGAGGGTGAGCAGTTCTTC.

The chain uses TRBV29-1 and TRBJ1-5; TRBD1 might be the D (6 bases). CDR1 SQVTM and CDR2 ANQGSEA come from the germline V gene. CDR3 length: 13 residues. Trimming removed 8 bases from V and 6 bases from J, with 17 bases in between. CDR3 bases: TGCAGCCTCTTGTTGCGGGGGCTTCAGCCCCAGCATTTT. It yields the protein CSLLLRGLQPQHF.

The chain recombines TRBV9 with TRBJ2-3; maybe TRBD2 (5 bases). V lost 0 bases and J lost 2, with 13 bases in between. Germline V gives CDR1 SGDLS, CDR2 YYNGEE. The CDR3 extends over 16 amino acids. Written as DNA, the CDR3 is TGTGCCAGCAGCGTAGACGGCGGGTACTACACAGATACGCAGTATTTT. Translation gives CASSVDGGYYTDTQYF.

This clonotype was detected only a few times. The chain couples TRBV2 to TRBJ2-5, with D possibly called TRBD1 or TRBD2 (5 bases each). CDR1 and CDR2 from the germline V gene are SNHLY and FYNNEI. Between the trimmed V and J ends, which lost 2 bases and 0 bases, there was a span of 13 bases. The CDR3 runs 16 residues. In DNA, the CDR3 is TGTGCCAGCAGTGAACGGACCCAGGGACACCAAGAGACCCAGTACTTC. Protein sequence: CASSERTQGHQETQYF. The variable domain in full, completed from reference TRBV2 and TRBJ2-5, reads EPEVTQTPSHQVTQMGQEVILRCVPISNHLYFYWYRQILGQKVEFLVSFYNNEISEKSEIFDDQFSVERPDGSNFTLKIRSTKLEDSAMYFCASSERTQGHQETQYFGPGTRLLVL.

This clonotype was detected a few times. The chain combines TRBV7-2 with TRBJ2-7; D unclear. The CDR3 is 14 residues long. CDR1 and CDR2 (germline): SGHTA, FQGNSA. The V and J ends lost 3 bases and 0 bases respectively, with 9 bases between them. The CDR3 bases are TGTGCCAGCAGCTTCTCGGACGGCTCCTACGAGCAGTACTTC. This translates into CASSFSDGSYEQYF.

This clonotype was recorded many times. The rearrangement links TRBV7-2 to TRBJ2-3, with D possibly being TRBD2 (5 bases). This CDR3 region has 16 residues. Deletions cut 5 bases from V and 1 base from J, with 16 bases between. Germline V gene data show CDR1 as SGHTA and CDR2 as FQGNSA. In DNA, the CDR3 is TGTGCCAGCAGCCATCGACTACTATATGGCACAGATACGCAGTATTTT. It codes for CASSHRLLYGTDTQYF. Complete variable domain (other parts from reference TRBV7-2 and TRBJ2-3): GAGVSQSPSNKVTEKGKDVELRCDPISGHTALYWYRQSLGQGLEFLIYFQGNSAPDKSGLPSDRFSAERTGGSVSTLTIQRTQQEDSAVYLCASSHRLLYGTDTQYFGPGTRLTVL.

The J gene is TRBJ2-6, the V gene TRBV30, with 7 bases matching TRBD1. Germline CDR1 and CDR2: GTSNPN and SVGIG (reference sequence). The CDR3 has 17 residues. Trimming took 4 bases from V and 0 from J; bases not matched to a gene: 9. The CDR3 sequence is CAWTHGQEPSGANVLTF. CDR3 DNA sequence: TGTGCCTGGACCCACGGACAGGAACCCTCTGGGGCCAACGTCCTGACTTTC. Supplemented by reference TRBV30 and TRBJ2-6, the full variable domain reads SQTIHQWPATLVQPVGSPLSLECTVEGTSNPNLYWYRQAAGRGLQLLFYSVGIGQISSEVPQNLSASRPQDRQFILSSKKLLLSDSGFYLCAWTHGQEPSGANVLTFGAGSRLTVL.

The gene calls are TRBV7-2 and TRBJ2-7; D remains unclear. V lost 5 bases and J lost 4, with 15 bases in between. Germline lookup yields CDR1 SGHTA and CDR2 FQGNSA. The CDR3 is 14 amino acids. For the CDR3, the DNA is TGTGCCAGCAGCCCTCTTTTGAGAGGTTACGAGCAGTACTTC. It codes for CASSPLLRGYEQYF. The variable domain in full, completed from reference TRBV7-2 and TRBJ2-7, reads GAGVSQSPSNKVTEKGKDVELRCDPISGHTALYWYRQSLGQGLEFLIYFQGNSAPDKSGLPSDRFSAERTGGSVSTLTIQRTQQEDSAVYLCASSPLLRGYEQYFGPGTRLTVT.

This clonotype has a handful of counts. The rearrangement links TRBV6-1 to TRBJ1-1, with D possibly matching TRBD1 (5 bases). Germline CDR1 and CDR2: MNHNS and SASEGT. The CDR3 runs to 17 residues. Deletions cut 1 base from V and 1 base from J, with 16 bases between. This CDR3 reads CASSEGDGWGKNTEAFF. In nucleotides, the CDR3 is TGTGCCAGCAGTGAAGGGGACGGCTGGGGTAAGAACACTGAAGCTTTCTTT.

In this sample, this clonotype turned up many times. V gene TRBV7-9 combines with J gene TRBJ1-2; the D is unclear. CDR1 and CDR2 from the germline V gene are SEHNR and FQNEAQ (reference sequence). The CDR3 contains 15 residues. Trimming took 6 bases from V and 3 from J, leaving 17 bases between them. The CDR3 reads CASSPYNPSDYGYTF. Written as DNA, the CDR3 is TGTGCCAGCAGTCCTTATAACCCCTCTGACTATGGCTACACCTTC.

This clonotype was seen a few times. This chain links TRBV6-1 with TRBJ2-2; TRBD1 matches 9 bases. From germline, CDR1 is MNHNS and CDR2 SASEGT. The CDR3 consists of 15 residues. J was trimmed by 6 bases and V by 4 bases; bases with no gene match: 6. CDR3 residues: CASSARDRVPGELFF. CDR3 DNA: TGTGCCAGCAGTGCCCGGGACAGGGTGCCCGGGGAGCTGTTTTTT.

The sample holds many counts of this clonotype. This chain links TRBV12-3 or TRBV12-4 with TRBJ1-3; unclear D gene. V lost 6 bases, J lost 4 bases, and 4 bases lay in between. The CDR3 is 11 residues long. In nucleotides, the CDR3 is TGTGCCAGCAGGGGCGGAAACACCATATATTTT. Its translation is CASRGGNTIYF.